These T cell receptor beta chains were read from a single sample in a study of CD8+CD57+ T cells in acquired aplastic anemia. TCRdb reprocessed the reads with MiXCR, giving one entry per CDR3 protein. Of 200,000 to 250,000 distinct CDR3 sequences in the sample, 50% to 70% were seen once. Material: sorted CD4+, CD8+, or CD8+CD57+ T cells (not recorded which) from PBMCs. The source of these receptors is a human donor with aplastic anemia. Both conserved end residues are part of each CDR3. Each record gives: J gene, V gene, clone size, D gene, CDR3 DNA, CDR3 protein. The D gene is left open where the match is weak. A row's size may be missing; if present it is once, few, many or a size class.

TRBJ1-5 | TRBV11-2 | . | . | TGTGCCAGCACCCCCAGTAGCAGTAGCAATCAGCCCCAGCATTTT | CASTPSSSSNQPQHF
TRBJ1-1 | TRBV20-1 | . | . | TGCAGTGCTAGAGAGTCGGGGGATTCAAACACTGAAGCTTTCTTT | CSARESGDSNTEAFF
TRBJ1-5 | TRBV15 | . | . | TGTGCCACCAGCGTGGGGAATCAGCCCCAGCATTTT | CATSVGNQPQHF
TRBJ2-7 | TRBV7-9 | . | . | TGTGCCAGCATGGGCAGCTCCTACGAGCAGTACTTC | CASMGSSYEQYF
TRBJ1-5 | TRBV7-8 | many | . | TGTGCCAGCAGCTTAGGGGGTGGGGGGGGTCAGCCCCAGCATTTT | CASSLGGGGGQPQHF
TRBJ2-7 | TRBV20-1 | . | TRBD2 | TGCAGTGCAACTAAGCCCCCGACTAGCGGGAGTCTCCACGAGCAGTACTTC | CSATKPPTSGSLHEQYF
TRBJ2-7 | TRBV10-3 | . | TRBD1 | TGTGCCATCAGTGAGTCGGACAGGGTTGGGGACGAGCAGTACTTC | CAISESDRVGDEQYF
TRBJ1-1 | TRBV10-2 | . | TRBD1 | TGCGCCAGCGGACAGGACATTAACACTGAAGCTTTCTTT | CASGQDINTEAFF
TRBJ2-1 | TRBV3-1 | . | . | TGTGCCAGCAGCCTCCCTTACTTCTCCTACAATGAGCAGTTCTTC | CASSLPYFSYNEQFF
TRBJ2-7 | TRBV7-2 | few | . | TGTGCCAGCAGCCCGAGCCCGGAGACGGTTTACGAGCAGTACTTC | CASSPSPETVYEQYF
TRBJ1-5 | TRBV24-1 | . | . | TGTGCCACCAGTGACAAGACAGGATATAGCAATCAGCCCCAGCATTTT | CATSDKTGYSNQPQHF
TRBJ1-6 | TRBV10-3 | . | . | TGTGCCATCAGGGGGGGGTATAATTCACCCCTCCACTTT | CAIRGGYNSPLHF
TRBJ2-3 | TRBV5-8 | few | TRBD2 | TGTGCCAGCAGCTTCAGCGGGGCAGATACGCAGTATTTT | CASSFSGADTQYF
TRBJ1-1 | TRBV2 | . | TRBD1 | TGTGCCGGAAGGACAGGCTCGGTGAACACTGAAGCTTTCTTT | CAGRTGSVNTEAFF
TRBJ1-2 | TRBV25-1 | . | . | TGTGCCAGCAGTGAATCAATTGAGGGGACCTATGGCTACACCTTC | CASSESIEGTYGYTF
TRBJ1-2 | TRBV20-1 | . | . | TGCAGTGCTAGAGGATCTAACTATGGCTACACCTTC | CSARGSNYGYTF
TRBJ1-2 | TRBV19 | few | TRBD1 | TGTGCCAGTAGGGACAGGGGAAGCTATGGCTACACCTTC | CASRDRGSYGYTF
TRBJ2-5 | TRBV7-3 | . | TRBD1 | TGTGCCAGCAGTTACACAGGGGGGCAAGAGACCCAGTACTTC | CASSYTGGQETQYF
TRBJ2-2 | TRBV19 | many | . | TGTGCCAGTAGGCTGAAAGCCGGGGAGCTGTTTTTT | CASRLKAGELFF
TRBJ2-7 | TRBV11-3 | . | TRBD2 | TGTGCCAGCAGCTTAGATCACGGCGGGGGGACCTACGAGCAGTACTTC | CASSLDHGGGTYEQYF
TRBJ1-1 | TRBV20-1 | . | . | TGCAGTGCTAGAGATCACAAGGGGTTGGGCACTGAAGCTTTCTTT | CSARDHKGLGTEAFF
TRBJ2-3 | TRBV7-8 | . | . | TGTGCCAGCAGCCCCAGAGTCGTAGCGTCCACAGATACGCAGTATTTT | CASSPRVVASTDTQYF
TRBJ1-1 | TRBV12-5 | . | . | TGTGCCAGCAGTTTCGGAAACGTCGGCACTGAAGCTTTCTTT | CASSFGNVGTEAFF
TRBJ1-6 | TRBV13 | . | . | TGTGCCAGCAGCTCCCGGGAAAATTCACCCCTCCACTTT | CASSSRENSPLHF
TRBJ1-4 | TRBV5-1 | . | . | TGCGCCAGCAGCCAACCACAGGGCGAAAAACTGTTTTTT | CASSQPQGEKLFF
TRBJ1-2 | TRBV20-1 | . | TRBD1 | TGCAGTGCTACCGACAGGGCGGGCTATGGCTACACCTTC | CSATDRAGYGYTF
TRBJ2-7 | TRBV5-1 | few | . | TGCGCCAGCAGCTTGGCTCCAGGGGGAGGCTACGAGCAGTACTTC | CASSLAPGGGYEQYF
TRBJ2-3 | TRBV4-2 | many | TRBD2 | TGTGCCAGCAGCCAAGAAAGGAGCGGGGGAGGGGATACGCAGTATTTT | CASSQERSGGGDTQYF
TRBJ1-6 | TRBV7-6 | . | TRBD1 | TGTGCCAGCAGCTTTGGCTCCGGGACAGGGAGTTCACCCCTCCACTTT | CASSFGSGTGSSPLHF
TRBJ2-7 | TRBV10-3 | . | TRBD1 | TGTGCCATCGGGGGAACAGGGGTCGGCGAGCAGTACTTC | CAIGGTGVGEQYF
TRBJ2-7 | TRBV5-5 | . | TRBD1 | TGTGCCAGCAGCTGGACAGGGGACGAGCAGTACTTC | CASSWTGDEQYF
TRBJ1-4 | TRBV7-9 | many | . | TGTGCCAGCAGCATACGTGGGTCCAATGAAAAACTGTTTTTT | CASSIRGSNEKLFF
TRBJ2-5 | TRBV5-4 | . | . | TGTGCCACCACCCCCCCCAACGAGACCCAGTACTTC | CATTPPNETQYF
TRBJ1-5 | TRBV2 | . | . | TGTGCCAGCAGGGCAGCCAATCAGCCCCAGCATTTT | CASRAANQPQHF
TRBJ2-1 | TRBV24-1 | . | . | TGTGCCACCAGTGATTTGCAGGGGCCGGGGTACAATGAGCAGTTCTTC | CATSDLQGPGYNEQFF
TRBJ2-3 | TRBV19 | . | TRBD2 | TGCGCCAGCAGCTTACGCGGGACTAGCGTAGATACGCAGTATTTT | CASSLRGTSVDTQYF
TRBJ1-1 | TRBV7-9 | many | . | TGTGCCAGCAGCTCTGGACCGGCATCTGCTTTCTTT | CASSSGPASAFF
TRBJ2-1 | TRBV24-1 | . | . | TGTGCCACCAGTGACCCCCAAAGGGGTAACCACAATGAGCAGCTCTTC | CATSDPQRGNHNEQLF
TRBJ2-7 | TRBV13 | many | . | TGTGCCAGCAGCTTAGAGTCCCGCCAGGAGCAGTACTTC | CASSLESRQEQYF
TRBJ2-5 | TRBV5-5 | many | . | TGTGCCAGCAGCCGTACCCAATCCGAACGGGAGACCCAGTACTTC | CASSRTQSERETQYF
TRBJ1-2 | TRBV20-1 | few | TRBD1 | TGCAGTGCTAGAGACCGCAGGGGGCGTGTCTATGGCTACACCTTC | CSARDRRGRVYGYTF
TRBJ2-1 | TRBV7-8 | . | TRBD2 | TGTGCCAGCAGTTCTCCGGGACTAGCATCCTACAATGAGCAGTTCTTC | CASSSPGLASYNEQFF
TRBJ2-1 | TRBV7-9 | . | TRBD2 | TGTGCCAGCAAGGGACTAGCGGGGGGGCCGCATGAGCAGTTCTTC | CASKGLAGGPHEQFF
TRBJ2-7 | TRBV7-9 | . | . | TGTGCCAGCAGCTCCCCGGGACTTGTCTACGAGCAGTACTTC | CASSSPGLVYEQYF
TRBJ2-2 | TRBV5-1 | many | TRBD1 | TGCGCCAGCAGCTTTTTAGGACAGGGTCACACCGGGGAGCTGTTTTTT | CASSFLGQGHTGELFF
TRBJ2-7 | TRBV25-1 | few | . | TGTGCCAGCAGTTCTCCCCGACAGAAACGGTACGAGCAGTACTTC | CASSSPRQKRYEQYF
TRBJ2-1 | TRBV7-2 | . | TRBD2 | TGTGCCGGGGCGGGAGGGGACTCCTACAATGAGCAGTTCTTC | CAGAGGDSYNEQFF
TRBJ2-1 | TRBV19 | . | . | TGTGCCAGTAGTACCCCCACCGGATTACAGGGCTACAATAACAATGAGCAGTTCTTC | CASSTPTGLQGYNNNEQFF
TRBJ2-1 | TRBV5-1 | once | . | TGCGCCAGCAGCTTGGGGGGTTCGGCGGGCAATGAGCAGTTCTTC | CASSLGGSAGNEQFF
TRBJ2-2 | TRBV12-3/TRBV12-4 | . | . | TGTGCCAGCAACCAGGGGTGGGAGCTGTTTTTT | CASNQGWELFF
TRBJ2-7 | TRBV7-9 | . | . | TGTGCCAGCAGCTTAGTGGCCGGTTCCTACGGGCAGTACTTC | CASSLVAGSYGQYF
TRBJ2-1 | TRBV7-2 | . | TRBD2 | TGTGCCAGCAGCCCCCGGGGACTAGCGGGAGGGCATGAGCAGTTCTTC | CASSPRGLAGGHEQFF
TRBJ1-2 | TRBV10-3 | . | TRBD1 | TGTGCCATCACCCTAACAGGGGAAGGCTGCACCTTC | CAITLTGEGCTF
TRBJ2-1 | TRBV19 | . | . | TGTGCCAGTAGTATCAACAGGGAGAATGAGCAGTTCTTC | CASSINRENEQFF
TRBJ2-7 | TRBV7-2 | . | TRBD1 | TGTGCCAGCAGCTTGGACAGGGTCGAGCAGTACTTC | CASSLDRVEQYF